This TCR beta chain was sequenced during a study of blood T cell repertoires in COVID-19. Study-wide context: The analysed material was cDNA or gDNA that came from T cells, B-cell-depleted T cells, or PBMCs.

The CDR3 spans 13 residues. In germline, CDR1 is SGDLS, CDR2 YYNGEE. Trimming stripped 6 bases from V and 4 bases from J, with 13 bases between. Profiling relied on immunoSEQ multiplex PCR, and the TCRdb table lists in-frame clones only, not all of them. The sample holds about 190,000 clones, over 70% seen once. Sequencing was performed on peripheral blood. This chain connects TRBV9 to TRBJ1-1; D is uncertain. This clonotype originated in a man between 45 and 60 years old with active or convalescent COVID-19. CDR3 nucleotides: TGTGCCAGCACCGCGTTGCGTGGCACTGAAGCTTTCTTT. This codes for CASTALRGTEAFF.